This TCR beta chain comes out of a study of blood T cell repertoires in COVID-19. On the study more broadly: The cDNA or gDNA used as material had been derived from T cells, B-cell-depleted T cells, or PBMCs.

Using immunoSEQ multiplex PCR, the repertoire was profiled, and TCRdb retains in-frame clones only, with some absent. Among some 250,000 clones listed, about 90% were seen once. V was clipped by 5 bases and J by 1 base, with 16 bases between them. There are 16 residues in the CDR3. Per the germline V gene, CDR1 is SEHNR and CDR2 is FQNEAQ (reference sequence). The clonotype was recovered from a human donor in a cohort exposed to, infected with or recovered from COVID-19 (not recorded which). The donor label of this sample is uncertain. The chain carries TRBV7-9 and TRBJ2-3, with D perhaps TRBD1 (7 bases). The source material was PBMCs or T cells enriched from blood (not recorded which). CDR3 region: CASSGQGGAGTDTQYF. The CDR3 DNA follows: TGTGCCAGCAGCGGTCAGGGGGGTGCAGGCACAGATACGCAGTATTTT.